These 20 T cell receptor beta chains originate from one sample sequenced in a study of cytomegalovirus exposure and HLA in healthy donors. 60 Vbeta and 13 Jbeta primers were used in PCR. Method: immunoSEQ multiplex PCR; TCRdb's copy keeps in-frame clones and lacks some. The data contain 90,000 to 100,000 clones, approximately 69% of them singletons. The sample comprised PBMCs. The receptors come from a boy younger than 18 in good health and CMV-seropositive.

This chain uses TRBV27 with TRBJ1-5, with D perhaps TRBD1 (6 bases). Germline CDR1 reads MNHEY; CDR2 reads SMNVEV (reference sequence). The CDR3 spans 14 residues. V gave up 5 bases and J gave up 2 bases, with 10 bases separating them. CDR3 in amino acids: CASSPRGRNQPQHF. In DNA, the CDR3 is TGTGCCAGCAGTCCCAGGGGTCGCAATCAGCCCCAGCATTTT.

A few counts support this clone. The genes are TRBV5-1 and TRBJ2-6; 11 bases fit TRBD1. J lost 1 base, V lost 4 bases, and 7 bases had no gene match. From germline, CDR1 is SGHRS and CDR2 YFSETQ. The CDR3 has 18 amino acids. The DNA for the CDR3 is TGCGCCAGCAGCCCCTGGACAGGGGGCAGGTCTGGGGCCAACGTCCTGACTTTC. It specifies CASSPWTGGRSGANVLTF.

V usage is TRBV2 and J usage is TRBJ2-2; D perhaps matches TRBD2 (5 bases). CDR3 length: 15 amino acids. CDR1 SNHLY and CDR2 FYNNEI come from the germline V gene. V was clipped by 8 bases and J by 2 bases, with 15 bases between them. The CDR3 nucleotides read TGTGCCAGCGAGACCGGACTGACTAACACCGGGGAGCTGTTTTTT. Translation gives CASETGLTNTGELFF.

This chain joins TRBV5-8 and TRBJ2-1; D perhaps matches TRBD2 (6 bases). Germline V gives CDR1 SGHTS, CDR2 YDEGEE. Between the trimmed V and J ends, which lost 2 bases and 6 bases, there was a span of 12 bases. This CDR3 is built from 14 residues. CDR3 sequence reads: CASSLREKGNEQFF. CDR3 bases: TGTGCCAGCAGCTTACGGGAGAAAGGCAATGAGCAGTTCTTC.

This sequence joins TRBV29-1 and TRBJ1-2, with TRBD1 identical over 12 bases. This CDR3 has 14 amino acids. The junction had 9 bases not matched to a gene; V was cut back by 7 bases and J by 6 bases. The germline gives CDR1 SQVTM, CDR2 ANQGSEA. The CDR3 sequence: CSGGQGALGNGYTF. The CDR3 nucleotides read TGCAGCGGGGGACAGGGGGCGCTCGGGAATGGCTACACCTTC.

This rearrangement joins TRBV4-2 to TRBJ2-5; 8 nucleotides agree with TRBD1. With V trimmed by 6 bases and J by 2 bases, 8 bases remained unmatched. The V gene's germline CDR1 is LGHNA and CDR2 YNFKEQ. This CDR3 comprises 15 residues. The CDR3 here is CASSPLNRGQETQYF. CDR3 nucleotide sequence: TGTGCCAGCAGTCCTCTGAACAGGGGGCAAGAGACCCAGTACTTC.

V gene TRBV25-1 combines with J gene TRBJ2-3, with a weak D call TRBD1 (5 bases). V lost 3 bases to trimming and J lost 11 bases, with 21 bases between them. This CDR3 comprises 15 residues. Germline assignment: CDR1 MGHDK and CDR2 SYGVNS. DNA for the CDR3: TGTGCCAGCAGTGATCCAAGGACATCCTCTGGTGAGCAGTATTTT. Protein sequence: CASSDPRTSSGEQYF.

The CDR3 DNA is TGTGCCTGGAGTGTACGCAGGGATCAGAAAGCTTTCTTT. Protein product: CAWSVRRDQKAFF. The J gene is TRBJ1-1, the V gene TRBV30, with a tentative D call TRBD1 (5 bases). This CDR3 comprises 13 residues. V was cut by 0 bases and J by 9 bases, with 14 bases left in between. Germline CDR1 GTSNPN, CDR2 SVGIG (reference sequence).

J is TRBJ1-5 and V is TRBV27, with TRBD1 matching 7 bases. CDR1 and CDR2 from the germline V gene are MNHEY and SMNVEV (reference sequence). J lost 0 bases, V lost 3 bases, and 5 bases had no gene match. The CDR3 is 16 amino acids. CDR3 coding DNA: TGTGCCAGCAGTTTGTTAGGGGGCAATAGCAATCAGCCCCAGCATTTT. Translation gives CASSLLGGNSNQPQHF.

This sequence joins TRBV27 and TRBJ2-1, with D possibly matching TRBD2 (5 bases). Germline V gene sequence: CDR1 MNHEY, CDR2 SMNVEV (reference sequence). V lost 4 bases, J lost 9 bases, and 16 bases lay in between. The CDR3 runs 14 residues. In DNA, the CDR3 is TGTGCCAGCAGTTGGGTCCCATCGGGGAGTGAGCAGTTCTTC. This sequence encodes CASSWVPSGSEQFF.

This clone was seen a handful of times. The chain combines TRBV4-3 with TRBJ1-4; tentatively, D is TRBD1 (5 bases). Trimming cost V 3 bases and J 8 bases, with 13 bases left between them. CDR1 is LGHNA, CDR2 YSLEER, per germline. This CDR3 spans 14 amino acids. The CDR3 nucleotides are TGCGCCAGCAGCCATGCAGGGATCCAGGAAAAACTGTTTTTT. Its protein is CASSHAGIQEKLFF.

The chain recombines TRBV5-1 with TRBJ2-1; TRBD2 agrees at 14 bases. The germline V gene encodes CDR1 SGHRS and CDR2 YFSETQ. V was clipped by 3 bases and J by 0 bases; unmatched bases: 11. The CDR3 is made up of 20 amino acids. In DNA, the CDR3 is TGCGCCAGCAGCTCTCCTCCGGGACTAGCGGGAGCGAGCTCCTACAATGAGCAGTTCTTC. Its protein is CASSSPPGLAGASSYNEQFF.

The chain links TRBV9 to TRBJ1-1; D is unresolved. Deletions cut 1 base from V and 7 bases from J, with 8 bases between. This CDR3 has 12 amino acids. Germline lookup yields CDR1 SGDLS and CDR2 YYNGEE. The CDR3 region is CASSVLSGEAFF. The CDR3 region has the DNA TGTGCCAGCAGCGTATTGTCAGGTGAAGCTTTCTTT. Combining the CDR3 with reference TRBV9 and TRBJ1-1 gives the whole variable domain DSGVTQTPKHLITATGQRVTLRCSPRSGDLSVYWYQQSLDQGLQFLIQYYNGEERAKGNILERFSAQQFPDLHSELNLSSLELGDSALYFCASSVLSGEAFFGQGTRLTVV.

This chain connects TRBV27 to TRBJ1-2, with a tentative D call TRBD1 (5 bases). With 4 bases removed from V and 4 bases from J, the gap between germline ends came to 16 bases. This CDR3 is built from 15 residues. Germline V gene data show CDR1 as MNHEY and CDR2 as SMNVEV (reference sequence). The DNA for the CDR3 is TGTGCCAGCAGTTCGGGTTCGGGGGGGAGCTATGGCTACACCTTC. Amino acids: CASSSGSGGSYGYTF.

This clone was seen more than once but under ten times. The chain has TRBV4-3 and TRBJ2-3, with a possible D match to TRBD2 (6 bases). The CDR3 has 17 amino acids. Trimming took off 0 bases at V and 0 bases at J, with 13 bases between the two ends. Germline CDR1 reads LGHNA; CDR2 reads YSLEER. This chain's CDR3 is CASSQDGGESSTDTQYF. CDR3 nucleotide sequence: TGCGCCAGCAGCCAAGACGGGGGAGAGTCTAGCACAGATACGCAGTATTTT.

The genes are TRBV2 and TRBJ1-1; 8 bases match TRBD1. The V and J ends lost 8 bases and 2 bases, in that order; junction bases with no gene match: 7. This CDR3 is built from 14 residues. The germline V gene has CDR1 SNHLY and CDR2 FYNNEI. The CDR3 DNA is TGTGCCAGCGGGAGACAGGGGATCAACACTGAAGCTTTCTTT. Translated: CASGRQGINTEAFF.

The J gene is TRBJ2-5, the V gene TRBV7-9; 8 nucleotides align to TRBD2. Germline V CDR1 and CDR2: SEHNR, FQNEAQ (reference sequence). This CDR3 region has 17 residues. The junction had 17 bases not matched to a gene; V was cut back by 5 bases and J by 6 bases. The CDR3 region is CASSPGGLGARSQTQYF. CDR3 coding DNA: TGTGCCAGCAGCCCGGGGGGACTAGGCGCCAGATCTCAGACCCAGTACTTC.

This clone was detected only a few times. CDR3 sequence (DNA): TGTGCCAGCAGCAACGGACAGGGCCAAACTTTCTTT. This codes for CASSNGQGQTFF. The rearrangement uses TRBV7-9 and TRBJ1-1; the match to TRBD1 covers 8 bases. CDR1 and CDR2 from the germline V gene are SEHNR and FQNEAQ (reference sequence). V lost 5 bases and J lost 12; bases outside the gene matches: 8. This CDR3 comprises 12 residues.

The rearrangement joins TRBV29-1 to TRBJ2-1, with D perhaps matching TRBD2 (7 bases). The CDR3 runs 11 residues. The V gene's germline CDR1 is SQVTM and CDR2 ANQGSEA. Trimming left V 7 bases short and J 10 bases short, with 14 bases between. The CDR3 region is CSGEGVGEQFF. CDR3 coding DNA: TGCAGCGGGGAGGGGGTTGGGGAGCAGTTCTTC.

The chain combines TRBV6-6 with TRBJ2-7; TRBD1 aligns across 9 bases. Germline CDR1 reads MNHNY; CDR2 reads SVGAGI (reference sequence). J gave up 4 bases and V 0 bases, and 7 bases lay outside the gene matches. The CDR3 has 16 amino acids. Here the CDR3 DNA reads TGTGCCAGCAGTTACTCCGACAGGGGGTACCCATACGAGCAGTACTTC. Amino acid sequence: CASSYSDRGYPYEQYF.